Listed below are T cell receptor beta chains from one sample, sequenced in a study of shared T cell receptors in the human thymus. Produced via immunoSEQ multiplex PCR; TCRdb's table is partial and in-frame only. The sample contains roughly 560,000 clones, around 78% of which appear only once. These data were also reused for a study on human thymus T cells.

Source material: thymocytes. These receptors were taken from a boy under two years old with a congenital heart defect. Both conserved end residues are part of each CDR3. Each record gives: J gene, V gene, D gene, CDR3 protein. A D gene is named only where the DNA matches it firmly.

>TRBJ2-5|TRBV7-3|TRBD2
CASSLSGRADF
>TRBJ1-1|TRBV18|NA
CASSPGPYTEAFF
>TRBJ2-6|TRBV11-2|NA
CASSSLPGEVSGANVLTF
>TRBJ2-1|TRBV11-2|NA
CASSLDLRRLAIDNEQFF
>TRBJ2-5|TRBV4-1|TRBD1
CASSQETDRGGETQYF
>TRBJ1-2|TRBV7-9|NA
CASSAKSFYGYTF
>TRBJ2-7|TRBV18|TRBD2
CASSPGRLADSYEQYF
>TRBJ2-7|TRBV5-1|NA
CASSLERGQTYEQYF
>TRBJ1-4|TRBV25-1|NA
CASSEWGGQQVVEKLFF
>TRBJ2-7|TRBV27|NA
CASRDRSYEQYF